One T cell receptor beta chain is described in this entry. TCRdb fed the reads into MiXCR, producing one record per CDR3 protein. The data show 250,000 or so distinct CDR3 sequences, more than 15% seen once. The sample belongs to a study of T cell repertoires in cytomegalovirus infection. In the study overall: Indications of both CMV infection and matching HLA type were provided by public TCR beta signatures.

V was trimmed by 3 bases and J by 5 bases, leaving 16 bases between them. Germline V gene sequence: CDR1 LGHDT, CDR2 YNNKEL (reference sequence). The CDR3 is 15 residues long. This sequence joins TRBV3-1 and TRBJ1-1, with D possibly TRBD1 on 5 matching bases. The sequencing sample was made of CD8+ T cells from PBMCs. The receptor comes from a human donor in good health (CMV status not recorded). Some clones in this sample may be carry-over from other donors' samples. In DNA form, the CDR3 reads TGTGCCAGCAGCCAGGGGCCCAGCTCGGGGACTGAAGCTTTCTTT. Translated: CASSQGPSSGTEAFF. The whole variable domain, filled in from reference TRBV3-1 and TRBJ1-1, reads DTAVSQTPKYLVTQMGNDKSIKCEQNLGHDTMYWYKQDSKKFLKIMFSYNNKELIINETVPNRFSPKSPDKAHLNLHINSLELGDSAVYFCASSQGPSSGTEAFFGQGTRLTVV.